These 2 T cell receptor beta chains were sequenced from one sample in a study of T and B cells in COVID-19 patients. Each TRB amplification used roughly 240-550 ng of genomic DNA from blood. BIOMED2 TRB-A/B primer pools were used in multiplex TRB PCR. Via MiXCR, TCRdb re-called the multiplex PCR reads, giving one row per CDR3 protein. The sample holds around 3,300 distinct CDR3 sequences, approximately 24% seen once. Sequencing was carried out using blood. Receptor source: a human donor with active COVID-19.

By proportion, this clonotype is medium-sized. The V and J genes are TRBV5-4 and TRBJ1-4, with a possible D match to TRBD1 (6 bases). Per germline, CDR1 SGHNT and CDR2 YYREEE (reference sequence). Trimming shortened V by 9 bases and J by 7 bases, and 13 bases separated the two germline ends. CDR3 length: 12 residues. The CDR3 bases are TGTGCCATCGGGGGGGCCGGTGAAAAACTGTTTTTT. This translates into CAIGGAGEKLFF.

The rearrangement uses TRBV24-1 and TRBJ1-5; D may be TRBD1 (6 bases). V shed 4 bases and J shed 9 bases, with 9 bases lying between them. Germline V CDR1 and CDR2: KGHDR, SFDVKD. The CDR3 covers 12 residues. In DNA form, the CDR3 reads TGTGCCACCAGTGAAACCAGGGGGCCCCAGCATTTT. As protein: CATSETRGPQHF.